Listed below are T cell receptor beta chains from one sample, sequenced in a study of shared clonotypes between healthy human individuals. Profiled with immunoSEQ multiplex PCR; TCRdb holds only in-frame clones, not every one. Of about 2.4 million clones detected, 93% appear once; the ten largest clones hold 0.36%. The sequencing input was naive CD4+ T cells from PBMCs. Receptor source: a man between 18 and 35 years old in good health. Some clones in this sample may be carry-over from other donors' samples. The CDR3 runs from the conserved cysteine through the conserved F or W. The D gene is left open where the match is weak. Clone size appears in some rows only: once, few, many, or a class for an expanded clone.

J,size,D,V,DNA,CDR3
TRBJ1-1,few,TRBD1,TRBV18,TGTGCCAGCTCATACTACCGGGACAGGGTTACTGAAGCTTTCTTT,CASSYYRDRVTEAFF
TRBJ1-1,.,.,TRBV28,TGTGCCAGCAGTTTGTTTTTGCTTCCGAACACTGAAGCTTTCTTT,CASSLFLLPNTEAFF
TRBJ2-2,few,TRBD2,TRBV7-2,TGTGCCAGCAGCCTGGGAGGTCTAGCGGGAGGAGCCGGGGAGCTGTTTTTT,CASSLGGLAGGAGELFF
TRBJ2-4,.,TRBD1,TRBV5-1,TGCGCCAGCAGCTCCGACAGGGGGCATCAGTACTTC,CASSSDRGHQYF
TRBJ1-5,.,.,TRBV7-2,TGTGCCAGCAGCTCCGACAGCGCTCGGCCCCAGCATTTT,CASSSDSARPQHF
TRBJ2-1,.,.,TRBV11-2,TGTGCCAGCAGCTTAGAGGAGGGGAATATATACAATGAGCAGTTCTTC,CASSLEEGNIYNEQFF
TRBJ1-1,.,.,TRBV11-2,TGTGCCAGCAGCCCGACATGGGGCACTGAAGCTTTCTTT,CASSPTWGTEAFF
TRBJ1-1,.,TRBD1,TRBV5-1,TGCGCCAGCAGCTCGCAGGGGGCGCGAACTGAAGCTTTCTTT,CASSSQGARTEAFF
TRBJ1-5,once,.,TRBV28,TGTGCCAGCAGCCTAGGAGAGGGAAGGCCCCAGCATTTT,CASSLGEGRPQHF
TRBJ2-2,.,.,TRBV19,TGTGCCAGTAGTATACAGGGCACCGGGGAGCTGTTTTTT,CASSIQGTGELFF
TRBJ2-3,.,.,TRBV6-1,TGTGCCAGCACTAACTTCGGTAGTGGCACAGATACGCAGTATTTT,CASTNFGSGTDTQYF
TRBJ2-7,.,.,TRBV14,TGTGCCAGCAGCCCTGGGGCGGTTACCGAGCAGTACTTC,CASSPGAVTEQYF
TRBJ2-4,.,.,TRBV7-2,TGTGCCAGCAGCGACTCCCTTCAAAGATACTTC,CASSDSLQRYF
TRBJ2-5,.,TRBD2,TRBV5-1,TGCGCCAGCAGCTTGGTGGCTAGCGGAGGCGGAGAGACCCAGTACTTC,CASSLVASGGGETQYF
TRBJ2-5,.,.,TRBV28,TGTGCCAGCACGGGCCCGAGGGATGGGACCCAGTACTTC,CASTGPRDGTQYF
TRBJ2-7,.,TRBD2,TRBV19,TGTGCCAGTAGTATAGGACTAGCGGGAGGGCACGAGCAGTACTTC,CASSIGLAGGHEQYF
TRBJ1-2,.,.,TRBV28,TGTGCCAGCAGCCCCGCTGGGACCTATGGCTACACCTTC,CASSPAGTYGYTF
TRBJ2-3,.,TRBD1,TRBV2,TGTGCCAGCAGTGAGCTGGACAGGGGGCTCTCAGATACGCAGTATTTT,CASSELDRGLSDTQYF
TRBJ1-2,few,.,TRBV18,TGTGCCAGCTCGACGGGTTCTAAGTGGGCCTATGGCTACACCTTC,CASSTGSKWAYGYTF
TRBJ1-2,.,.,TRBV9,TGTGCCAGCAGCGCAAGAGTCCCCCCATATGGCTACACCTTC,CASSARVPPYGYTF
TRBJ1-1,.,TRBD1,TRBV30,TGTGCCTGGAGTGGACAGGGAGGAACTGAAGCTTTCTTT,CAWSGQGGTEAFF
TRBJ2-2,.,.,TRBV7-3,TGTGCCAGCAGGACAGGAGTAAACACCGGGGAGCTGTTTTTT,CASRTGVNTGELFF
TRBJ1-3,.,.,TRBV2,TGTGCCAGCACGCTGAGCTCTGGAAACACCATATATTTT,CASTLSSGNTIYF
TRBJ2-7,.,.,TRBV2,TGTGCCAGCAGTCCACAGGGGGGGCTCTCCTACGAGCAGTACTTC,CASSPQGGLSYEQYF
TRBJ2-1,.,.,TRBV7-9,TGTGCCAGCAACCGACCGGACTATAAGAAGTTGCACTCCTACAATGAGCAGTTCTTC,CASNRPDYKKLHSYNEQFF
TRBJ1-1,.,TRBD1,TRBV19,TGTGCCAGTAGCCCGACAGGGGACCGAATGAACACTGAAGCTTTCTTT,CASSPTGDRMNTEAFF
TRBJ2-2,.,.,TRBV5-1,TGCGCCAGCAGCTTGGACGGGGGCAGGGAGCTGTTTTTT,CASSLDGGRELFF
TRBJ1-4,.,TRBD1,TRBV15,TGTGCCACCCTGGGTAGGGACAGGAAAAATGAAAAACTGTTTTTT,CATLGRDRKNEKLFF
TRBJ2-7,.,.,TRBV28,TGTGCCAGCACCCCCGGTCCCGGCGCAACCTACGAGCAGTACTTC,CASTPGPGATYEQYF
TRBJ2-7,.,TRBD1,TRBV5-1,TGCGCCAGCAGCTCCCGGACAGGGGCAGGTAACGAGCAGTACTTC,CASSSRTGAGNEQYF
TRBJ2-7,.,TRBD1,TRBV5-8,TGTGCCAGCAGCTTGGTGGACAGGGGGGCTAGCGGGCAGTACTTC,CASSLVDRGASGQYF
TRBJ2-2,.,.,TRBV9,TGTGCCAGCAGCGTAGTGTTGAACACCGGGGAGCTGTTTTTT,CASSVVLNTGELFF
TRBJ2-1,.,.,TRBV15,TGTGCCACCAGCGACCAGGGTGATGAGCAGTTCTTC,CATSDQGDEQFF